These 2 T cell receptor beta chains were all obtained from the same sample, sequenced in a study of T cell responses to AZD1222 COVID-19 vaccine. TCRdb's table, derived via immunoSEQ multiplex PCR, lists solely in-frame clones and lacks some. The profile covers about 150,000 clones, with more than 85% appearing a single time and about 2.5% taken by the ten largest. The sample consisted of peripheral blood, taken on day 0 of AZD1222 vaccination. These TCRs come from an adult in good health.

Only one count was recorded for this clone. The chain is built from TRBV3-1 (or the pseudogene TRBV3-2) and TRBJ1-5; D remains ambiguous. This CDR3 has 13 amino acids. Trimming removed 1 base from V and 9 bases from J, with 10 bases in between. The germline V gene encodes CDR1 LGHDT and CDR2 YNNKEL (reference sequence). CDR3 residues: CASSQGVGRPQHF. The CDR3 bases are TGTGCCAGCAGCCAAGGTGTAGGGCGGCCCCAGCATTTT.

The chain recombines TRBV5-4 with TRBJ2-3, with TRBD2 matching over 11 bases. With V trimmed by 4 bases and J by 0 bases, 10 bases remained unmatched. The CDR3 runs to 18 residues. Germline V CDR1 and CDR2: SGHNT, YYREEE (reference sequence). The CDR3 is CASSRPGLADTSTDTQYF. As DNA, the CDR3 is TGTGCCAGCAGCCGCCCGGGACTAGCGGATACTAGCACAGATACGCAGTATTTT.